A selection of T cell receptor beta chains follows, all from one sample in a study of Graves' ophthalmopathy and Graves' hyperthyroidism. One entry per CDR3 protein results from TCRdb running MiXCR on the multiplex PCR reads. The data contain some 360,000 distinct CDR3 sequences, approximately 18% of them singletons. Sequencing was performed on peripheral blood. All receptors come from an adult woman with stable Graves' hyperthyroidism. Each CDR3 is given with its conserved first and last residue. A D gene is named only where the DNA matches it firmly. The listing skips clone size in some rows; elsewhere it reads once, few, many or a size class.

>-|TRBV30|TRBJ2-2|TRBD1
TGTGCCTGTAACAGGGGTTCGGACGGGGAGCTGTGTTTT
CACNRGSDGELCF
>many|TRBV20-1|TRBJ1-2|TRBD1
TGCAGTGCTCAGGGGGAATACGTTCGGGGTAGTGGCTACACCTTC
CSAQGEYVRGSGYTF
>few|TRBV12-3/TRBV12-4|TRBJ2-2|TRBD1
TGTGCCAGCACAACAGGGGGCGGCCGTATCGGGGAGCTGTTTTTT
CASTTGGGRIGELFF
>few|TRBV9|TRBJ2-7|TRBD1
TGTGCCAGCAGCGTCAGACAGGGGGGTGAGCAGTACTTC
CASSVRQGGEQYF
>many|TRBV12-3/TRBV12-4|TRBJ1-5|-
TGTGCCAGCAGTTTACCATATCAGCCCCAGCATTTT
CASSLPYQPQHF
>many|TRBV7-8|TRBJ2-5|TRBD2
TGTGCCAGCAGCTTCACTAGCGGGCCACCCCAAGAGACCCAGTACTTC
CASSFTSGPPQETQYF
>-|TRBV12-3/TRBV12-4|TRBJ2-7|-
TGTGCCAGCAGTTTAGCGGGGCACCTGCTGTACTTC
CASSLAGHLLYF
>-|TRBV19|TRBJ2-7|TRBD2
TGTGCCAGTAGTATCACTAGCGGGAAATCCTACGAGCACTACTTC
CASSITSGKSYEHYF
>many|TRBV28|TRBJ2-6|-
TGTGCCAGCAGTTCTCCGTCTAGTAGCTCTGGGGCCAACGTCCTGACTTTC
CASSSPSSSSGANVLTF
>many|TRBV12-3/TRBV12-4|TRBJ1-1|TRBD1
TGTGCCAGCAGTGTCAACAGGGGGTTGGCTTTCTTT
CASSVNRGLAFF
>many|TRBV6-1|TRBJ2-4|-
TGTGCCAGCAGGCGACAGGAGCTAGCCAAAAACATTCAGTACTTC
CASRRQELAKNIQYF
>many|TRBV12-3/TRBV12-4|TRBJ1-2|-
TGTGCCAGCACCATAGGGGGTGGGGGCTATGGCTACACCTTC
CASTIGGGGYGYTF
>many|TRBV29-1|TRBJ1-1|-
TGCAGCGTTGGGGGGGGTTACACTGAAGCTTTCTTT
CSVGGGYTEAFF
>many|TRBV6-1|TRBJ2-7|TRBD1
TGTGCCAGCAGTCGTCCCGGGACAGGGGGCCTCGAGCAGTACTTC
CASSRPGTGGLEQYF
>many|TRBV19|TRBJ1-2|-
TGTGCCAGTAGTAAACGGACAGATAATGGCTACACCTTC
CASSKRTDNGYTF
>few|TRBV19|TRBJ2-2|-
TGTGCCAGTAGTATAGAACGCGGGATAAAGACCGGGGAGCTGTTTTTT
CASSIERGIKTGELFF
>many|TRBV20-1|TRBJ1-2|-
TGCAGTGCTAGCTTAGGGGGTTCTAGCGGCTACACCTTC
CSASLGGSSGYTF
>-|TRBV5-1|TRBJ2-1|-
TGCGCCAGCAGCTTGGGAGTGCTTTTAAATGAGCAGTTCTTC
CASSLGVLLNEQFF
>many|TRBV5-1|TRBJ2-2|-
TGCGCCAGCAGCCCATCCCTGGATCCCACCGGGGAGCTGTTTTTT
CASSPSLDPTGELFF
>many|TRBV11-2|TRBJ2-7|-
TGTGCCAGCAGCTTAGTCCAGGGGACCGAGCAGTACTTC
CASSLVQGTEQYF
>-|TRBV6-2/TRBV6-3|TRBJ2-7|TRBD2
TGTGCCAGCAGCCAGCGTCGGAGGACTAGCGGCTCCGAGCAGTACTTC
CASSQRRRTSGSEQYF
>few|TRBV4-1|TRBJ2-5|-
TGCGCCAGCAGCCGTATAGCGGAGGAGGGGACCCAGTACTTC
CASSRIAEEGTQYF
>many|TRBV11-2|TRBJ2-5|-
TGTGCCAGCAGCCTACGTGGGACCCAGTACTTC
CASSLRGTQYF
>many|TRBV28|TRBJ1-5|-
TGTGCCAGCAGTTTAGTTCAGACTGACAATAGCAATCAGCCCCAGCATTTT
CASSLVQTDNSNQPQHF
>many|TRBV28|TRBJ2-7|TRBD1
TGTGCCAGCAGTTTCCGGGGACAGACCTACGAGCAGTACTTC
CASSFRGQTYEQYF
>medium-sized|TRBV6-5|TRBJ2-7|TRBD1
TGTGCCAGCAGTCCGGGGACAGGGCGCTACGAGCAGTACTTC
CASSPGTGRYEQYF
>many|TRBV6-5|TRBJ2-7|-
TGTGCCAGCAGTTACTCGGTGGGAAGCCTAGGCTCCTACGAGCAGTACTTC
CASSYSVGSLGSYEQYF
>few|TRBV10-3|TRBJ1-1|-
TGTGCCATCAGGGTGGGGGATGTGGCTTTCTTT
CAIRVGDVAFF
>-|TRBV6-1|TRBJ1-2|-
TGTGCCAGCAGCGTTAATATCAACTATGGCTACACCTTC
CASSVNINYGYTF
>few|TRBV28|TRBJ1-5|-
TGTGCCAGCAGCCAATTCCGGGACACTACCCGTCTTTATAGCAATCAGCCCCAGCATTTT
CASSQFRDTTRLYSNQPQHF
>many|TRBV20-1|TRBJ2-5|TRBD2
TGCAGTGCTGAGGTAGCGGGAGGATCCCAAGAGACCCAGTACTTC
CSAEVAGGSQETQYF
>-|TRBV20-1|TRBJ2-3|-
TGCAGTGCTAGAGACGCTGGGGGGACAGATACGCAGTATTTT
CSARDAGGTDTQYF
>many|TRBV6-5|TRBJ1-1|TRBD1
TGTGCCAGCAGTTCAGGGGGGGATGTTGGTAAGAACACTGAAGCTTTCTTT
CASSSGGDVGKNTEAFF
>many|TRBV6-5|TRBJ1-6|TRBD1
TGTGCCAGCAGTTTCCGGGACAGGGGGCATAATTCACCCCTCCACTTT
CASSFRDRGHNSPLHF
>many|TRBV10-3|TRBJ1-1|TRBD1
TGTGCCATCAGTGAGCCGGGACAGGGTATTACTGAAGCTTTCTTT
CAISEPGQGITEAFF
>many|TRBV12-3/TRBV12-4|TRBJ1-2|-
TGTGCCAGCAGCCTCTATGGCTACACCTTC
CASSLYGYTF
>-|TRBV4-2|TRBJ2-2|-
TGTGCCAGCAGCCTTGGGCAGGTCGGCGCCGGGGAGCTGTTTTTT
CASSLGQVGAGELFF
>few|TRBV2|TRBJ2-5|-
TGTGCCAGCAGTGAATCTAAATGGCGTGGAGCTGGAGAGGGAGAGACCCAGTACTTC
CASSESKWRGAGEGETQYF
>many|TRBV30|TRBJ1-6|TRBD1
TGTGCCTGGCGGCGGGACAGCCGAAATTCACCCCTCCACTTT
CAWRRDSRNSPLHF
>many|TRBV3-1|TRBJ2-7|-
TGTGCCAGCAGCCAATTGGGACAAGCCTACGAGCAGTACTTC
CASSQLGQAYEQYF
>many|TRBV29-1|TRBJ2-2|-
TGCAGCGCTACGACTAGTCCCGGGGAGCTGTTTTTT
CSATTSPGELFF
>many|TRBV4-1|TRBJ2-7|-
TGCGCCAGCAGCCAAGATCAGGGCTCGGACGAGCAGTACTTC
CASSQDQGSDEQYF
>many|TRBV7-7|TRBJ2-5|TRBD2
TGTGCTAGCAGCTTAAGGGAGGGGTGGGTCTGGCTAGCGGGGTTCCAAGAGACCCAGTACTTC
CASSLREGWVWLAGFQETQYF
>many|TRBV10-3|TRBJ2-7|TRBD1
TGTGCCATCAGACCGACAGGGGGGCCCTACGAGCAGTACTTC
CAIRPTGGPYEQYF
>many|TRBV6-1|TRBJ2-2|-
TGTGCCAGCACTCAAGCTCGCACCGGGGAGCTGTTTTTT
CASTQARTGELFF
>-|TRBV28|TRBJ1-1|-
TGTGCCAGCAGACCCGGCACTAACATGAACACTGAAGCTTTCTTT
CASRPGTNMNTEAFF
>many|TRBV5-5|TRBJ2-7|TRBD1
TGTGCCAGCAGCTTTGGGGTGGGACAGCCATCCTACGAGCAGTACTTC
CASSFGVGQPSYEQYF
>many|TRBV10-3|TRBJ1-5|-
TGTGCCATCAGTGAAGGTGGTAATCAGCCCCAGCATTTT
CAISEGGNQPQHF
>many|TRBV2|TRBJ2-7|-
TGTGCCAGCAGTGAGGGCGAGCAGTACTTC
CASSEGEQYF
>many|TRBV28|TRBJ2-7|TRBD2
TGTGCCAGCGCATCCCGGACTAGCAGGACTTACGAGCAGTACTTC
CASASRTSRTYEQYF
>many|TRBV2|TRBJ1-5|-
TGTGCCAGCAGTGACAGGTATAGCAATCAGCCCCAGCATTTT
CASSDRYSNQPQHF
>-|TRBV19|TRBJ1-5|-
TGTGCCAGTACCCCGTCGGGCGGAAGCAATCAGCCCCAGCATTTT
CASTPSGGSNQPQHF
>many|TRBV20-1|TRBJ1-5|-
TGCAGTGCTAGGACAGCGATTAGCAATCAGCCCCAGCATTTT
CSARTAISNQPQHF
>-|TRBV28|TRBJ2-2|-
TGTGCCAGCGGTCCTAGCGATAACACCGGGGAGCTGTTTTTT
CASGPSDNTGELFF
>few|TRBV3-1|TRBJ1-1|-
TGTGCCAGCAGCCAACTTGATTACCGCGATGAGGCTTTCTTT
CASSQLDYRDEAFF